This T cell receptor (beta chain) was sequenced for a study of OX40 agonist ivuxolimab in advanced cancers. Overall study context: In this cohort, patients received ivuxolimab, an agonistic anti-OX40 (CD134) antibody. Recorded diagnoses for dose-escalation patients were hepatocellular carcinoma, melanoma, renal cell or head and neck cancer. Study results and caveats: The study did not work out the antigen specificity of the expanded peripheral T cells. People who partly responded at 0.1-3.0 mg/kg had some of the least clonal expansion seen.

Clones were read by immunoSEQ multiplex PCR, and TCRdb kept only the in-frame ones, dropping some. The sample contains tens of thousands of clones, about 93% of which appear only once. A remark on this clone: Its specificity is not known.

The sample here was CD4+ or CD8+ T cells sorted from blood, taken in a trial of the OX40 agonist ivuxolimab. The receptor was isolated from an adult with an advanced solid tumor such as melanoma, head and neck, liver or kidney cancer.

CDR3: CASGFQAGQTYNEQFF. Written as DNA, the CDR3 is TGTGCTAGTGGTTTCCAAGCGGGCCAAACCTACAATGAGCAGTTCTTC. This chain links TRBV12-5 with TRBJ2-1; perhaps TRBD2 as D (6 bases). The CDR3 totals 16 residues. The germline CDR1 and CDR2 sequences are LGHNT and FRNRAP. Trimming shortened V by 3 bases and J by 2 bases, and 14 bases separated the two germline ends.